This entry describes one TCR beta chain. The antigen is undetermined. CDR3 length: 14 amino acids. Trimming removed 4 bases at V and 4 bases at J, with 14 bases between. The germline CDR1 and CDR2 sequences are SGHRS and YFSETQ. The data were obtained in a study of cytotoxic CD8 clonotypes in ibrutinib-treated CLL. Using immunoSEQ multiplex PCR, the repertoire was profiled, and TCRdb retains in-frame clones only, with some absent. The data show roughly 130,000 clones, around 90% seen once. Findings of the study overall: Researchers report that baseline clonality outpaced age-matched healthy donors and tracked circulating CD8+ T-cell counts. Sustained-remission and progressing patients diverged in sampling times.

The sample consisted of PBMCs, taken after 12 months of ibrutinib treatment. The chain couples TRBV5-1 to TRBJ1-2; D call uncertain. This clonotype originated in a human donor with chronic lymphocytic leukemia. This chain's CDR3 is CASSLVEIPYGYTF. CDR3 coding DNA: TGCGCCAGCAGCCTGGTAGAGATACCCTATGGCTACACCTTC.